This TCR beta chain stems from a study of T-cell memory formation after mild COVID-19. Germline lookup yields CDR1 SEHNR and CDR2 FQNEAQ (reference sequence). This CDR3 has 11 amino acids. Trimming pared 5 bases from V and 10 bases from J, leaving 9 bases between. Regarding the study as a whole: The SARS-CoV-2 specificity of second-wave clones reaching peak at day 37 remained unverified.

Using constant-segment primers, 5'RACE produced TCR alpha and TCR beta cDNA libraries carrying sample barcodes and UMIs. TCRdb called the 5' RACE reads again in MiXCR, with one record for every CDR3 protein. This table has about 500,000 distinct CDR3 sequences, about a fifth appearing once. A few counts support this clonotype. What it binds is unknown. The chain combines TRBV7-9 with TRBJ2-1; D gene unclear. The sequenced sample consisted of PBMCs or a T cell subset sorted from them (not recorded which). The receptor comes from an adult woman who had mild COVID-19 (a few samples of this study predate the infection). Cell type and time point are not known. The CDR3, as DNA: TGTGCCAGCAGCGGTCGACAAGAGCAGTTCTTC. Protein: CASSGRQEQFF.